This T cell receptor beta chain was profiled in a study of CD8+CD57+ T cells in acquired aplastic anemia. Looked up from germline, CDR1 is KGHDR and CDR2 is SFDVKD. Germline trimming cut 5 bases from V and 5 bases from J; bases unmatched to any gene: 10. The CDR3 consists of 15 residues. Whoever was chosen for sequencing had shown CD8+CD57+ cell expansion by flow cytometry. Prior therapy had not been administered to any patient at the time of blood sampling. For CDR3 and TCR beta VDJ profiling, genomic DNA was the template used. TCRdb reprocessed the reads with MiXCR, giving one entry per CDR3 protein. The table shows 250,000 to 350,000 distinct CDR3 sequences, with 50% to 65% occurring only once.

The chain joins TRBV24-1 to TRBJ2-5; the match to TRBD1 covers 7 bases. The source of this sequence is a human donor with aplastic anemia. The material sequenced was sorted CD4+, CD8+, or CD8+CD57+ T cells (not recorded which) from PBMCs. The CDR3 coding sequence is TGTGCCACCAGTGGCCAAGGGACAGACGGGGAGACCCAGTACTTC. Protein product: CATSGQGTDGETQYF.